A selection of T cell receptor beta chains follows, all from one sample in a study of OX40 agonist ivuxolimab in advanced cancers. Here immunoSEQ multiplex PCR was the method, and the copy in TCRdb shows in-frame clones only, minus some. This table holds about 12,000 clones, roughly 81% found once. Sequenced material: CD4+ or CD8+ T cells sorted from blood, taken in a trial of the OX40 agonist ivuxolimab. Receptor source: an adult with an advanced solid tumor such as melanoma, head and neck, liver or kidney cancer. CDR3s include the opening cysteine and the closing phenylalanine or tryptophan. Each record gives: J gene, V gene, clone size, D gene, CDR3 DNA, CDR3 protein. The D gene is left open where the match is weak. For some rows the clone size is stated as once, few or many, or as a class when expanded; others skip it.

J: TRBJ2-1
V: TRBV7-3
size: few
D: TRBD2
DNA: TGTGCCAGCAGGGTTAGCGGGAGCTCCTACAATGAGCAGTTCTTC
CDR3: CASRVSGSSYNEQFF

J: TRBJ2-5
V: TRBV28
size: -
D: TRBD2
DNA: TGTGCCAGCAGTCTCTGGACTAGCGGGACCCAAGAGACCCAGTACTTC
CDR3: CASSLWTSGTQETQYF

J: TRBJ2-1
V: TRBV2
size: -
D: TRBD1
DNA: TGTGCCAGCAGTGCTAGGGGACAGCCTATGAACAATGAGCAGTTCTTC
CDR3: CASSARGQPMNNEQFF

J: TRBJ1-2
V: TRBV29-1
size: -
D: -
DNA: TGCAGCGTTGAAGAACTACCACTTTATGGCTACACCTTC
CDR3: CSVEELPLYGYTF

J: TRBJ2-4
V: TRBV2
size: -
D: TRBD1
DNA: TGTGCCAGCAGTGGGGACAGCGCCTTAGCCAAAAACATTCAGTACTTC
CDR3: CASSGDSALAKNIQYF

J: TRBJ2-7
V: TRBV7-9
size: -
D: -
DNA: TGTGCCAGCAGCCTTGGCTCCTACGAGCAGTACTTC
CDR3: CASSLGSYEQYF

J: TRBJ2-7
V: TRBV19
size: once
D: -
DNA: TGTGCCAGTAGTATAGGGGCGGGGTCCCCTCGGAGCGAGCAGTACTTC
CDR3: CASSIGAGSPRSEQYF

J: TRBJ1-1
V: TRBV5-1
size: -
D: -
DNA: TGCGCCAGCAGCTCACTAGGCACTGAAGCTTTCTTT
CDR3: CASSSLGTEAFF

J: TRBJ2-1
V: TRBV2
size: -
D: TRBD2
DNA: TGTGCCAGCAGTCTGACTAGCGGGACCTACAATGAGCAGTTCTTC
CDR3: CASSLTSGTYNEQFF

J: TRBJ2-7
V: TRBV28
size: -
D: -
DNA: TGTGCCAGCAGTTTGACTGGGTTTTACGAGCAGTACTTC
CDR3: CASSLTGFYEQYF

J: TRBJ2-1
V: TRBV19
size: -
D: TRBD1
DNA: TGTGCCAGTAGAAGGGACAGAGGAAACAATGAGCAGTTCTTC
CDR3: CASRRDRGNNEQFF

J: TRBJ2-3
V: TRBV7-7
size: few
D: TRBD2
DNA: TGTGCTAGCAGCCCGACTAGCGCTTCAGATACGCAGTATTTT
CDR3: CASSPTSASDTQYF

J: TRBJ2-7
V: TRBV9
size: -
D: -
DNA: TGTGCCAGCAGCTCCGGGGCGGAGGCGCGTGAGCAGTACTTC
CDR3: CASSSGAEAREQYF

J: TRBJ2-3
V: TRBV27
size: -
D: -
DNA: TGTGCCAGCAGTCTCGTGTTCACAGATACGCAGTATTTT
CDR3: CASSLVFTDTQYF

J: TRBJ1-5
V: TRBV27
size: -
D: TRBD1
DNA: TGTGCCAGCAGCAGGACAGGTGGGAGCAATCAGCCCCAGCATTTT
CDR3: CASSRTGGSNQPQHF

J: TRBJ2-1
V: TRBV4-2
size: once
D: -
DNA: TGTGCCAGCAGCCAAGGCGGTGAGCAGTTCTTC
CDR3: CASSQGGEQFF

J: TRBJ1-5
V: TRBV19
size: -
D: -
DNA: TGTGCCAGTAGTACGCCGGGGGGGGGTCCCCAGCATTTT
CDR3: CASSTPGGGPQHF

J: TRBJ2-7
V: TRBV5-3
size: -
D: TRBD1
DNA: TGTGCCAGAAGCTTGTGGGGCCGACCAGGGGGCAAAAGGAACGAGCAGTACTTC
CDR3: CARSLWGRPGGKRNEQYF

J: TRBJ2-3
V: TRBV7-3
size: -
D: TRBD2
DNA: TGTGCCAGCAGCCCCTACCCCGGGACTAGCGGGGGAGATACGCAGTATTTT
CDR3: CASSPYPGTSGGDTQYF

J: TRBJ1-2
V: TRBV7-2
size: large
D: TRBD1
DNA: TGTGCCAGCAGCTTCTTGGGACAGAATGGCTACACCTTC
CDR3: CASSFLGQNGYTF

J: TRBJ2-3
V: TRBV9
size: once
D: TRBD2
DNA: TGTGCCAGCAGCTCCCCCCAGCGGGGGGGGGCAGATACGCAGTATTTT
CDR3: CASSSPQRGGADTQYF

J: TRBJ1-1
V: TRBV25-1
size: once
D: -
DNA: TGTGCCAGCAGTGAATTCGCGAAGCCCGTTTTCTTT
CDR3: CASSEFAKPVFF

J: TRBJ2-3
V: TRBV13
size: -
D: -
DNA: TGTGCCAGCAGCTTAACCCGCCGAGGCTCGGAGAAGGATACGCAGTATTTT
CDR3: CASSLTRRGSEKDTQYF

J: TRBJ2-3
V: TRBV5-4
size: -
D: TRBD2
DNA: TGTGCCAGCAGCTTGGCTCTAGCGGGAGGGGGCACAGATACGCAGTATTTT
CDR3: CASSLALAGGGTDTQYF

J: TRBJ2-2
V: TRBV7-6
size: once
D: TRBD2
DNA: TGTGCCAGCAGCTTTCAGCGGGATACCGGGGAGCTGTTTTTT
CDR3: CASSFQRDTGELFF

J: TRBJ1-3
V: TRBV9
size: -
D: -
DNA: TGTGCCAGCAGCGCCATCGGGACACGGTCGGCTGGAAACACCATATATTTT
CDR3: CASSAIGTRSAGNTIYF

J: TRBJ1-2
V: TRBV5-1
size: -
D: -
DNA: TGCGCCAGCAGCTTGGGCTGGGCGAACTATGGCTACACCTTC
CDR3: CASSLGWANYGYTF

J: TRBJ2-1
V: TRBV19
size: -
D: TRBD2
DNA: TGTGCCGTCCACGGGGGGGGCGATGAGCAGTTCTTC
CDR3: CAVHGGGDEQFF

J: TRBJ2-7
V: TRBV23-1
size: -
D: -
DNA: TGCGCCAGCAGTCCAAGGGCTGGACAGAGCTACGAGCAGTACTTC
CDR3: CASSPRAGQSYEQYF

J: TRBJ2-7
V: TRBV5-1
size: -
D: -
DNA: TGCGCCAGTGCGTACGGACGGATTTACGAGCAGTACTTC
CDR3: CASAYGRIYEQYF

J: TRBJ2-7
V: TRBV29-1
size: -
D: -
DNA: TGCAGCGTTGTAACTCTGGACCAGGGCCCGGAGCAGTACTTC
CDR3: CSVVTLDQGPEQYF

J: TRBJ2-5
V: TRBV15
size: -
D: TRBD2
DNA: TGTGCCACCAGCAGAGAAGTCGGACTAGGAGAGACCCAGTACTTC
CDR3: CATSREVGLGETQYF

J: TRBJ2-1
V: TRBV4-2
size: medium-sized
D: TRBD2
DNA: TGTGCCAGCAGCCAAGATCCTGTAGCGGGAGGTGTGGATGAGCAGTTCTTC
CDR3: CASSQDPVAGGVDEQFF

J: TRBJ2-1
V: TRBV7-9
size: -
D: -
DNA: TGTGCCAGCAGCTCATCTAGAAACAATGAGCAGTTCTTC
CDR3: CASSSSRNNEQFF

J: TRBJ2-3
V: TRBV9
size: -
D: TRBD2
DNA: TGTGCCAGCAGCCACCCATGGGCGGGAGGGCCTCCAGATACGCAGTATTTT
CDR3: CASSHPWAGGPPDTQYF

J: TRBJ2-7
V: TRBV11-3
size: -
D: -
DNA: TGTGCCAGCAGCTTAGATGCGACCTCCTACGAGCAGTACTTC
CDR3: CASSLDATSYEQYF

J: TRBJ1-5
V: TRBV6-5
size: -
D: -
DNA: TGTGCCACCTCGAAGTCTCGGAGCAATCAGCCCCAGCATTTT
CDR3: CATSKSRSNQPQHF

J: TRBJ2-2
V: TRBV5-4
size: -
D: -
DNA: TGTGCCAGCAGCTGGGGGACCGGGGAGCTGTTTTTT
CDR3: CASSWGTGELFF

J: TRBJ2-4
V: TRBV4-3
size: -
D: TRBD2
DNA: TGCGCCAGCAGCCCGGGACTAGCGGGCCATCTAGCCAAAAACATTCAGTACTTC
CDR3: CASSPGLAGHLAKNIQYF

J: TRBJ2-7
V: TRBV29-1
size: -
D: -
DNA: TGCAGCGTTGAAGACAGAAACTACGAGCAGTACTTC
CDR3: CSVEDRNYEQYF

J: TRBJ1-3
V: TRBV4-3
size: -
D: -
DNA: TGCGCCAGCAGCCAAGGAACAGGGTTTGGAAACACCATATATTTT
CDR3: CASSQGTGFGNTIYF

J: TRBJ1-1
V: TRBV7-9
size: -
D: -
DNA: TGTGCCAGCAGCTCCGGGGGGGCTGAAGCTTTCTTT
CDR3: CASSSGGAEAFF

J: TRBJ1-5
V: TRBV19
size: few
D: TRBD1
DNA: TGTGCCAGTAGTATTTGGCAGGGGGACCAGCCCCAGCATTTT
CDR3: CASSIWQGDQPQHF

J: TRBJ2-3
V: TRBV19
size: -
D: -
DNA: TGTGCCAGTAGTATAATTGAGGAGGGGGAAGATACGCAGTATTTT
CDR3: CASSIIEEGEDTQYF

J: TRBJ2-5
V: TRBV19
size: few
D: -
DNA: TGTGCCAGTATTCCAGGGCTTCGTAAAGAGACCCAGTACTTC
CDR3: CASIPGLRKETQYF

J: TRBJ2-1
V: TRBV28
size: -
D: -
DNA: TGTGCCAGCAGGGGGGGACTTCTTTACAATGAGCAGTTCTTC
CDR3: CASRGGLLYNEQFF

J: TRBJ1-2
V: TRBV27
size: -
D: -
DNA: TGTGCCAGCAGTCCCTGGTCCGGGGAGGCCTATGGCTACACCTTC
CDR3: CASSPWSGEAYGYTF

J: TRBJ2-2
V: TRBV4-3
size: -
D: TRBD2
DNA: TGCGCCAGCAGCCAAGACTGGGCTAGCGGGAAAACAGGCACCGGGGAGCTGTTTTTT
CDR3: CASSQDWASGKTGTGELFF